The 12 T cell receptor beta chains below all came from one sample that was sequenced in a study of blood T cell repertoires in COVID-19. Here immunoSEQ multiplex PCR was the method, and the copy in TCRdb shows in-frame clones only, minus some. The sample contains roughly 410,000 clones, about 89% of which appear only once. Sequenced: peripheral blood. The receptors come from a woman aged 55-69 years with COVID-19, enrolled during active disease.

This chain connects TRBV5-1 to TRBJ1-1; perhaps TRBD1 as D (6 bases). Between the trimmed V and J ends, which lost 4 bases and 1 base, there was a span of 29 bases. The length of the CDR3 is 20 residues. Germline loops: CDR1 SGHRS, CDR2 YFSETQ. DNA for the CDR3: TGCGCCAGCAGCCCCCTTCCCCGGGGTCACCCTTCAGGGGCGAACACTGAAGCTTTCTTT. Residues: CASSPLPRGHPSGANTEAFF.

V and J are TRBV9 and TRBJ1-4; 9 bases match TRBD1. There are 17 residues in the CDR3. The ends lost 4 bases at V and 0 bases at J; junction bases unmatched: 7. Germline CDR1 and CDR2: SGDLS and YYNGEE. The CDR3 loop is CASSRGDREATNEKLFF. In nucleotides, the CDR3 is TGTGCCAGCAGCAGGGGGGACAGGGAGGCAACTAATGAAAAACTGTTTTTT.

This clone was observed a handful of times. The chain joins TRBV11-2 to TRBJ2-7; D is perhaps TRBD1 (5 bases). V lost 7 bases and J 3 bases, leaving 13 bases between the germline ends. The CDR3 runs to 13 residues. Germline V gene lookup returns CDR1 SGHAT and CDR2 FQNNGV. The CDR3 nucleotides read TGTGCCAGCACCCGCGGACACATCTACGAGCAGTACTTC. This codes for CASTRGHIYEQYF.

The chain couples TRBV12-3 or TRBV12-4 to TRBJ2-5, with D possibly matching TRBD2 (6 bases). V dropped 5 bases and J dropped 5 bases, with 12 bases sitting between them. The CDR3 covers 13 residues. The CDR3 spells CASSIRRAETQYF. Written as DNA, the CDR3 is TGTGCCAGCAGTATCAGGAGGGCGGAGACCCAGTACTTC.

The rearrangement links TRBV6-1 to TRBJ2-7, with a tentative D call TRBD2 (6 bases). This CDR3 is built from 13 residues. Germline V CDR1 and CDR2: MNHNS, SASEGT. Trimming took 1 base from V and 7 from J, leaving 11 bases between them. The CDR3 here is CASSEGLVREQYF. The CDR3 bases are TGTGCCAGCAGTGAAGGACTAGTGAGGGAGCAGTACTTC.

The V gene is TRBV2, the J gene TRBJ2-5; maybe TRBD1 (6 bases). Trimming cost V 6 bases and J 4 bases, with 21 bases left between them. Germline CDR1 and CDR2: SNHLY and FYNNEI. This CDR3 comprises 16 residues. The CDR3: CASSPSGTRRGETQYF. The CDR3, as DNA: TGTGCCAGCAGCCCATCCGGGACACGGAGAGGAGAGACCCAGTACTTC. The full variable domain, rest sourced from reference TRBV2 and TRBJ2-5, is EPEVTQTPSHQVTQMGQEVILRCVPISNHLYFYWYRQILGQKVEFLVSFYNNEISEKSEIFDDQFSVERPDGSNFTLKIRSTKLEDSAMYFCASSPSGTRRGETQYFGPGTRLLVL.

The genes are TRBV7-2 and TRBJ1-2, with TRBD1 as a possible D gene (5 bases). Germline V gene lookup returns CDR1 SGHTA and CDR2 FQGNSA. V lost 1 base, J lost 2 bases, and 8 bases lay in between. This CDR3 spans 14 amino acids. CDR3 sequence (DNA): TGTGCCAGCAGCTTAGACAGGCTCAACTATGGCTACACCTTC. It encodes CASSLDRLNYGYTF.

The chain is built from TRBV19 and TRBJ2-3; D is unresolved. The V gene's germline CDR1 is LNHDA and CDR2 SQIVND (reference sequence). Trimming pared 4 bases from V and 1 base from J, leaving 6 bases between. The CDR3 covers 13 residues. The CDR3, as DNA: TGTGCCAGTAGTAATATAGGCACAGATACGCAGTATTTT. Translated, it gives CASSNIGTDTQYF.

The gene calls are TRBV6-5 and TRBJ1-2; no definite D call. V was trimmed by 4 bases and J by 5 bases, leaving 8 bases between them. CDR1 and CDR2 from the germline V gene are MNHEY and SVGAGI. The CDR3 length is 12 residues. CDR3 protein: CASSSTTYGYTF. The CDR3 DNA reads TGTGCCAGCAGTTCAACGACTTATGGCTACACCTTC.

The V gene is TRBV7-9, the J gene TRBJ1-3; D gene uncertain. The CDR3 runs 17 residues. CDR1 SEHNR and CDR2 FQNEAQ come from the germline V gene (reference sequence). V gave up 1 base and J gave up 2 bases, with 15 bases separating them. CDR3 sequence: CASSLESGLVTGNTIYF. The CDR3 DNA is TGTGCCAGCAGCTTAGAAAGCGGCCTTGTCACTGGAAACACCATATATTTT.

The chain combines TRBV6-5 with TRBJ1-1; 7 bases are shared with TRBD1. Unmatched junction bases numbered 12, after V lost 6 bases and J lost 5 bases. This CDR3 has 15 residues. The germline gives CDR1 MNHEY, CDR2 SVGAGI. The CDR3 nucleotides are TGTGCCAGCAGCCTACTGGGACAGTCGAATACTGAAGCTTTCTTT. Translation: CASSLLGQSNTEAFF.

The gene calls are TRBV18 and TRBJ1-2, with TRBD1 matching 8 bases. CDR1 and CDR2 (germline): KGHSH, LQKENI. Trimming removed 2 bases from V and 3 bases from J; junction bases left unmatched: 5. The length of the CDR3 is 15 residues. CDR3 nucleotides: TGTGCCAGCTCACCATCTTCAGGGGGCTACTATGGCTACACCTTC. It yields the protein CASSPSSGGYYGYTF.